The source of this T cell receptor (beta chain) is a study of shared clonotypes between healthy human individuals (dated by TCRdb to 2020 to 2021). Notes on the research overall: The cohort comprised a couple of women and three men aged 18 to 49 years. To increase sequencing depth and limit assay-specific biases, different laboratories used diverse techniques to prepare libraries and sequence TCR repertoires. The study deeply sequenced blood TCR repertoires of five healthy adults to estimate repertoire size and the extent of clonotype sharing between individuals. For each donor, three plates each were used for CD4 naive and CD4 memory, two plates were used for CD8 naive, and one plate was used for CD8 memory. Per donor, leukapheresis produced somewhere between about 0.85 and 10 billion PBMCs. The investigation overall reported the following: Even with the large sequencing depth, rarefaction of the sorted-subset datasets indicated that sequencing was incomplete. Clonotypes shared by all four sorted-subset donors showed higher generation probabilities than non-shared clonotypes. Larger estimated clonotype richness was generally found for naive subsets than for memory subsets. Pairwise subsampling led to the expectation that sequencing depth would affect the degree of clonotype sharing among donors. The genetic and exposure-history diversity represented was limited by the small number of donors. Sampling was restricted to blood, and TCR repertoires in tissue are likely to differ from TCR repertoires in blood. Approximately 4.8% of naive CD4, 3.5% of naive CD8, roughly 2.4% of memory CD4, and about 0.4% of memory CD8 clonotypes were shared across several donors.

The CDR3 numbers 12 residues from cysteine through phenylalanine. Solely the CDR3 DNA is kept, with 36 bases framed from the first base. V was cut back by 5 bases and J by 0 bases, leaving a gap of 6 bases between them. CDR1 and CDR2 are read off the germline V gene (reference sequence) as SGHKS and YYEKEE. Healthy HIV-negative adults with no recently reported acute infections or vaccinations were included as donors. Only Caucasian adults living in Nashville, Tennessee, USA were represented among the donors. CD8 memory samples combined magnetically selected CD45RO+ cells with CCR7-negative CD45RA+ effector memory (TemRA) cells. Blood was collected by leukapheresis, and PBMCs were isolated by Ficoll-Histopaque density gradient centrifugation and then cryopreserved in liquid nitrogen vapor phase. Purity and quantity of every magnetically sorted T cell population were checked by analytical flow cytometry. Each sorted fraction had its genomic DNA isolated and then quantified by UV absorbance on a Nanodrop 2000c.

About this clone: Its cognate antigen has yet to be identified. No base qualities exist here, and no much larger clone lies one base off it.

Using the deep immunoSEQ assay, TCR CDR3 regions were amplified from genomic DNA by multiplex PCR. For each cell subset, the extracted genomic DNA was distributed evenly across all wells of several immunoSEQ 96-well plates, and each plate served as one replicate. For sorted subsets, around 0.2 ug genomic DNA, equal to tens of thousands of T cell genomes, was loaded into each replicate PCR. Purified libraries were quantified with a Qubit 3.0 fluorometer, sized on a Bioanalyzer 2100, and re-quantified with the KAPA Library Quantification kit. Every immunoSEQ 96-well plate was sequenced on a separate single-read 150-cycle Illumina NextSeq 550 flow cell. In the source study's methods: Because the immunoSEQ output held only junctional sequences and lacked quality scores, the filtering could not match the filtering applied to full-length reads. Sequences were annotated with PyIR, a Python wrapper for IgBLAST v1.9, and V/J genes and CDR3 were assigned using IMGT germline references. Reads were removed for weak V/J assignments (E-value above 1e-6), missing CDR3, stop codons, out-of-frame junctions, or ambiguous translated residues. A V3J clonotype was defined by an identical inferred V gene, J gene, and CDR3 amino acid sequence. Percentage overlap between repertoires was computed as shared unique clonotypes divided by the size of the smaller repertoire. Three approaches were used to assess repertoire richness: RTK rarefaction, the Chao1 estimator, and Recon v2.1 estimates of unobserved clonotypes. Generation probabilities were computed with OLGA for all TCRbeta clonotypes obtained by the gDNA method from four donors. This is the immuneACCESS table as TCRdb keeps it, with only in-frame sequences that have V and J called. A part of the clones is gone; compared with another copy, unresolved V genes explain less than half, and the rest is unexplained. The DNA gave D and trimming, while V, J and clone size come from that table. This sample lists about 100,000 clones; 60% to 75% were detected once. The ten largest clones add up to roughly 50% of the sample.

The sequence links TRBV5-5 to TRBJ2-7, with the D gene too uncertain to name. The sequenced sample was memory CD8+ T cells sorted from blood. In light of the paper, this sample's cell subset or site label describes: CD45RO+ cells pooled with CCR7-negative TemRA cells. This clonotype originated in a man aged 30 to 39 in good health. The CDR3 in this case is CASSFVSYEQYF. The sequenced DNA: TGTGCCAGCAGTTTCGTCTCCTACGAGCAGTACTTC.